These 6 T cell receptor beta chains originate from one sample sequenced in a study of CD8 T cells in Susac syndrome. RNA in amounts of about 0.45 to 1 ug was reverse transcribed with random hexamers. TCRdb re-analysed the immunoSEQ multiplex PCR reads in MiXCR, keeping a single row per CDR3 protein. The sample carries around 270,000 distinct CDR3 sequences, almost 85% recorded once. The sample taken for sequencing was CD8+ T cells from PBMCs. All receptors derive from a human donor with multiple sclerosis.

This chain joins TRBV27 and TRBJ2-1; 12 nucleotides agree with TRBD2. Germline V gene sequence: CDR1 MNHEY, CDR2 SMNVEV (reference sequence). V shed 2 bases, J shed 10 bases, and the junction held 0 bases outside the gene matches. The CDR3 extends over 13 amino acids. CDR3 sequence reads: CASSLGLAGEQFF. For the CDR3, the DNA is TGTGCCAGCAGTTTAGGACTAGCGGGAGAGCAGTTCTTC.

This clonotype was counted a single time. CDR3 in amino acids: CAISGTTGTKTEAFF. CDR3 sequence (DNA): TGTGCCATCAGTGGAACCACAGGTACTAAAACTGAAGCTTTCTTT. The V call is TRBV10-3, the J call TRBJ1-1; D is perhaps TRBD1 (5 bases). Germline V gives CDR1 ENHRY, CDR2 SYGVKD. V gave up 4 bases and J gave up 5 bases, with 17 bases separating them. This CDR3 region has 15 residues.

The chain is built from TRBV28 and TRBJ2-1; 11 bases line up with TRBD2. The CDR3 has 18 amino acids. Per germline, CDR1 MDHEN and CDR2 SYDVKM. The J segment lost 4 bases and the V segment lost 7 bases, leaving 15 bases of the junction unmatched. CDR3 protein: CASTMPWGTSGMYNEQFF. The CDR3 DNA reads TGTGCCAGCACTATGCCATGGGGGACTAGCGGCATGTACAATGAGCAGTTCTTC.

V gene TRBV11-2 combines with J gene TRBJ2-7, with 9 positions matching TRBD2. Germline V gene sequence: CDR1 SGHAT, CDR2 FQNNGV. Germline trimming cut 0 bases from V and 6 bases from J; bases unmatched to any gene: 15. The CDR3 spans 18 residues. The CDR3 sequence is CASSLDWPREGGGSEQYF. In DNA, the CDR3 is TGTGCCAGCAGCTTAGATTGGCCGCGGGAGGGAGGTGGGTCCGAGCAGTACTTC. The full variable domain, completed using reference TRBV11-2 and TRBJ2-7, is EAGVAQSPRYKIIEKRQSVAFWCNPISGHATLYWYQQILGQGPKLLIQFQNNGVVDDSQLPKDRFSAERLKGVDSTLKIQPAKLEDSAVYLCASSLDWPREGGGSEQYFGPGTRLTVT.

The genes are TRBV11-2 and TRBJ2-7, with D hard to call. Germline V gene data show CDR1 as SGHAT and CDR2 as FQNNGV. The CDR3 totals 12 residues. V lost 5 bases, J lost 7 bases, and 12 bases lay in between. CDR3 sequence: CASSLTTSEQYF. CDR3 bases: TGTGCCAGCAGCCTCACCACAAGTGAGCAGTACTTC.

The genes are TRBV12-5 and TRBJ2-3; the D is unclear. CDR3 length equals 13 residues. Germline values: CDR1 LGHNT, CDR2 FRNRAP. V was shortened by 7 bases and J by 8 bases, with 16 bases between the two germline ends. The CDR3 DNA reads TGTGCTAGTGCCACGAATCAAGAGATTACGCAGTATTTT. This translates into CASATNQEITQYF.